Each of the 27 T cell receptor beta chains below was sequenced from the same sample in a study of CD8 T cells in Susac syndrome (dated by TCRdb to between 2018 and 2020). The protocol used for the library was the immunoSEQ multiplex PCR assay. RNA was extracted with the RNeasy kit and roughly 0.45 to 1 ug was reverse transcribed using random hexamers. TCRdb reanalyzed the raw reads on its own, using fastp at Q25 for trimming and MiXCR for clone calling, and kept in-frame beta chains. Merged by CDR3 protein, the rows form single entries marked with the most common genes and DNA. Within this sample are fewer than 150,000 distinct CDR3 sequences, with nearly 95% of them counted one time only. More than 0.095% of the sample comes from the top ten. Sequenced: CD4+ T cells from PBMCs. Receptor source: a human donor in good health.

The genes are TRBV18 and TRBJ2-7, with 8 bases matching TRBD1. Trimming cost V 6 bases and J 3 bases; bases outside gene matches: 4. Per the germline V gene, CDR1 is KGHSH and CDR2 is LQKENI. The CDR3 loop spans 13 amino acids. CDR3 in amino acids: CASSGQGVYEQYF. For the CDR3, the DNA is TGTGCCAGCTCCGGACAGGGCGTCTACGAGCAGTACTTC.

The rearrangement uses TRBV18 and TRBJ2-7; D possibly corresponds to TRBD2 (6 bases). Per the germline V gene, CDR1 is KGHSH and CDR2 is LQKENI. This CDR3 is 14 amino acids long. V was cut by 3 bases and J by 2 bases, with 11 bases left in between. The DNA of the CDR3 is TGTGCCAGCTCACCGCGTGGGGGGACCTACGAGCAGTACTTC. Protein sequence: CASSPRGGTYEQYF. The variable domain in full, with the rest retrieved from reference TRBV18 and TRBJ2-7, is NAGVMQNPRHLVRRRGQEARLRCSPMKGHSHVYWYRQLPEEGLKFMVYLQKENIIDESGMPKERFSAEFPKEGPSILRIQQVVRGDSAAYFCASSPRGGTYEQYFGPGTRLTVT.

This chain links TRBV6-6 with TRBJ2-2; D remains unclear. This CDR3 has 13 residues. With 9 bases removed from V and 4 bases from J, the gap between germline ends came to 12 bases. The V gene's germline CDR1 is MNHNY and CDR2 SVGAGI (reference sequence). As DNA, the CDR3 is TGTGCCAGTGAAGGGCCGGTCACCGGGGAGCTGTTTTTT. Translated, it gives CASEGPVTGELFF.

The rearrangement joins TRBV7-2 to TRBJ1-5, with 10 bases aligning to TRBD1. This CDR3 is built from 16 residues. Germline V gene lookup returns CDR1 SGHTA and CDR2 FQGNSA. The ends lost 3 bases at V and 6 bases at J; junction bases unmatched: 8. The chain's CDR3 is CASSLAGQGIGQPQHF. In nucleotides, the CDR3 is TGTGCCAGCAGCTTGGCGGGACAGGGGATCGGTCAGCCCCAGCATTTT.

The V gene is TRBV28, the J gene TRBJ2-7, with D perhaps matching TRBD2 (6 bases). V lost 5 bases, J lost 6 bases, and 14 bases lay in between. The CDR3 sequence is 13 residues long. Germline CDR1 is MDHEN and CDR2 is SYDVKM. CDR3 residues: CASSRGIPGEQYF. The CDR3 coding sequence is TGTGCCAGCAGTCGCGGGATCCCGGGCGAGCAGTACTTC.

The chain recombines TRBV7-2 with TRBJ2-7; D is perhaps TRBD2 (6 bases). Trimming pared 1 base from V and 0 bases from J, leaving 13 bases between. The CDR3 spans 16 residues. In germline, CDR1 is SGHTA, CDR2 FQGNSA. The DNA for the CDR3 is TGTGCCAGCAGCTTAGATGGGGGAGGCCGCTCCTACGAGCAGTACTTC. Translated: CASSLDGGGRSYEQYF.

The rearrangement uses TRBV28 and TRBJ2-1; 7 bases align to TRBD2. CDR3 length equals 15 residues. Per germline, CDR1 MDHEN and CDR2 SYDVKM. J was trimmed by 5 bases and V by 5 bases; bases with no gene match: 9. The CDR3 is CASSSGTLLNNEQFF. DNA for the CDR3: TGTGCCAGCAGTAGCGGGACTCTCCTCAACAATGAGCAGTTCTTC.

CDR3 sequence reads: CASSLIGKNVLTF. The CDR3 DNA reads TGTGCCAGCAGCTTAATCGGGAAAAACGTCCTGACTTTC. The rearrangement links TRBV7-6 to TRBJ2-6, with a weak D call TRBD2 (5 bases). V lost 2 bases to trimming and J lost 10 bases, with 9 bases between them. Germline-derived CDR1 and CDR2 are SGHVS and FNYEAQ. The CDR3 spans 13 residues.

The V gene is TRBV29-1, the J gene TRBJ2-3, with 7 bases matching TRBD1. V lost 7 bases to trimming and J lost 2 bases; unmatched junction nucleotides: 9. Germline lookup yields CDR1 SQVTM and CDR2 ANQGSEA. CDR3 length: 14 residues. CDR3: CSARGQTNTDTQYF. The CDR3 coding sequence is TGCAGCGCAAGGGGACAGACGAACACAGATACGCAGTATTTT.

The chain is built from TRBV29-1 and TRBJ2-2, with D unresolved. CDR3 length: 14 amino acids. The ends were cut back, 5 bases at V and 0 bases at J, with 10 bases in the middle. The germline V gene has CDR1 SQVTM and CDR2 ANQGSEA. The CDR3 here is CSVRSTSNTGELFF. CDR3 sequence (DNA): TGCAGCGTTAGATCCACTTCGAACACCGGGGAGCTGTTTTTT.

The chain uses TRBV23-1 and TRBJ1-1, with 9 bases aligning to TRBD1. TRBV23-1 belongs to the ORF category, with a function that is uncertain. This CDR3 is 18 amino acids long. The J segment lost 8 bases and the V segment lost 0 bases, leaving 16 bases of the junction unmatched. CDR3 loop: CASSQSEDRGRWHLEAFF. In DNA form, the CDR3 reads TGCGCCAGCAGTCAATCGGAGGACAGGGGCCGCTGGCATTTGGAAGCTTTCTTT.

The rearrangement joins TRBV5-1 to TRBJ2-3, with TRBD2 identical over 8 bases. J gave up 4 bases and V 2 bases, and 9 bases lay outside the gene matches. This CDR3 region has 16 residues. Germline V lookup: CDR1 SGHRS, CDR2 YFSETQ. The CDR3 loop reads CASSFLSSGSADTQYF. CDR3 coding DNA: TGCGCCAGCAGCTTCCTTTCGAGCGGGAGCGCAGATACGCAGTATTTT.

This chain joins TRBV6-2 or TRBV6-3 and TRBJ2-1; a possible D gene is TRBD1 (5 bases). Germline values: CDR1 MNHEY, CDR2 SVGEGT. The V end was cut by 6 bases, the J end by 10 bases, with 22 bases between. This CDR3 comprises 15 residues. CDR3 sequence (DNA): TGTGCCAGCAGCTCAGGGTCTGGATGGGTACAAGAGCAGTTCTTC. Amino acid sequence: CASSSGSGWVQEQFF.

CDR3 in DNA: TGTGCCAGCAAGGGGGGCCTTCGTACCGGGGAGCTGTTTTTT. Its protein product is CASKGGLRTGELFF. J is TRBJ2-2 and V is TRBV27; D possibly uses TRBD1 or TRBD2 (6 bases each). The length of the CDR3 is 14 residues. The V end was cut by 7 bases, the J end by 5 bases, with 14 bases between. Germline values: CDR1 MNHEY, CDR2 SMNVEV (reference sequence).

This clonotype has just one count. The chain combines TRBV23-1 with TRBJ2-5, with TRBD1 matching over 8 bases. TRBV23-1 has ORF status, its function being uncertain. The junction had 3 bases not matched to a gene; V was cut back by 0 bases and J by 3 bases. The CDR3 runs 15 residues. The CDR3 here is CASSQSEDREETQYF. CDR3 nucleotide sequence: TGCGCCAGCAGTCAATCAGAGGACAGGGAAGAGACCCAGTACTTC.

The CDR3 spells CASSTEYQETQYF. As DNA, the CDR3 is TGTGCCAGCAGCACCGAATACCAAGAGACCCAGTACTTC. This chain joins TRBV5-4 and TRBJ2-5, with D uncertain. The germline CDR1 and CDR2 sequences are SGHNT and YYREEE (reference sequence). Trimming removed 4 bases from V and 0 bases from J, with 7 bases in between. This CDR3 region has 13 residues.

The chain uses TRBV29-1 and TRBJ1-5; 8 nucleotides match TRBD1. The V segment lost 7 bases and the J segment 4 bases; nucleotides outside the gene matches: 6. From germline, CDR1 is SQVTM and CDR2 ANQGSEA. The CDR3 runs 13 residues. For the CDR3, the DNA is TGCAGCGCTACCCAGGGGGCTAATCAGCCCCAGCATTTT. Its protein is CSATQGANQPQHF.

This chain joins TRBV6-6 and TRBJ2-5; possible D gene TRBD1, 6 bases. CDR1 is MNHNY and CDR2 is SVGAGI in the germline V gene (reference sequence). The CDR3 spans 12 residues. V was clipped by 6 bases and J by 4 bases, with 9 bases between them. CDR3 DNA: TGTGCCAGCAGGGGACAATTAGAGACCCAGTACTTC. Residues: CASRGQLETQYF.

With regard to this clonotype: A read error may produce the germline difference seen at one junction end. The chain recombines TRBV7-9 with TRBJ1-4; D not certain. Germline CDR1 SEHNR, CDR2 FQNEAQ (reference sequence). The CDR3 is 13 residues long. The CDR3 reads CASSLAGGGSLVF. Written as DNA, the CDR3 is TGTGCCAGCAGCTTAGCAGGAGGAGGGTCCCTGGTTTTT.

V usage is TRBV2 and J usage is TRBJ2-5, with TRBD1 identical over 8 bases. Germline V gene sequence: CDR1 SNHLY, CDR2 FYNNEI. V lost 5 bases to trimming and J lost 4 bases; unmatched junction nucleotides: 6. The CDR3 extends over 14 amino acids. CDR3 amino acids: CASSINTGGETQYF. The CDR3 DNA reads TGTGCCAGCAGTATAAATACAGGGGGAGAGACCCAGTACTTC. The complete variable domain, with remaining parts taken from reference TRBV2 and TRBJ2-5, reads EPEVTQTPSHQVTQMGQEVILRCVPISNHLYFYWYRQILGQKVEFLVSFYNNEISEKSEIFDDQFSVERPDGSNFTLKIRSTKLEDSAMYFCASSINTGGETQYFGPGTRLLVL.

The chain uses TRBV28 and TRBJ2-1; 10 bases map to TRBD2. Trimming cost V 7 bases and J 8 bases; bases outside gene matches: 5. This CDR3 is 13 amino acids long. From germline, CDR1 is MDHEN and CDR2 SYDVKM. The CDR3 DNA reads TGTGCCAGCAAAGCGGGAGGGAGGGATGAGCAGTTCTTC. Translated: CASKAGGRDEQFF.

The chain employs TRBV20-1 and TRBJ2-1; 14 nucleotides line up with TRBD2. V was pared by 5 bases and J by 5 bases, with 2 bases of the junction left unmatched. Looked up from germline, CDR1 is DFQATT and CDR2 is SNEGSKA (reference sequence). The CDR3 consists of 14 residues. The CDR3 loop is CSAQGLAGDNEQFF. The CDR3 DNA is TGCAGTGCTCAGGGACTAGCGGGAGACAATGAGCAGTTCTTC.

The chain recombines TRBV5-1 with TRBJ2-1; 12 nucleotides line up with TRBD2. This CDR3 comprises 15 residues. Germline loops: CDR1 SGHRS, CDR2 YFSETQ. J gave up 7 bases and V 6 bases, and 8 bases lay outside the gene matches. For the CDR3, the DNA is TGCGCCAGCAAACCGACTAGCGGGAGTGGTAATGAGCAGTTCTTC. Translated: CASKPTSGSGNEQFF.

V usage is TRBV3-1 and J usage is TRBJ2-5, with 12 positions matching TRBD1. V lost 0 bases, J lost 4 bases, and 6 bases stayed unmatched. The CDR3 sequence is 17 residues long. Germline CDR1 LGHDT, CDR2 YNNKEL (reference sequence). The CDR3 DNA follows: TGTGCCAGCAGCCAAGATCGGGACAGGGGGCGCGGAGAGACCCAGTACTTC. It encodes CASSQDRDRGRGETQYF.

The V call is TRBV15, the J call TRBJ2-7; 8 bases line up with TRBD1. V lost 3 bases and J lost 0; bases outside the gene matches: 1. Germline V gene data show CDR1 as LNHNV and CDR2 as YYDKDF (reference sequence). The CDR3 length is 14 residues. This CDR3 is CATSRDRASYEQYF. In DNA form, the CDR3 reads TGTGCCACCAGCAGGGACAGGGCCTCCTACGAGCAGTACTTC. The full variable domain, with the rest looked up from reference TRBV15 and TRBJ2-7, is DAMVIQNPRYQVTQFGKPVTLSCSQTLNHNVMYWYQQKSSQAPKLLFHYYDKDFNNEADTPDNFQSRRPNTSFCFLDIRSPGLGDTAMYLCATSRDRASYEQYFGPGTRLTVT.

CDR3 protein: CASSQGWTSGRVPYEQYF. CDR3 nucleotides: TGTGCCAGCAGCCAAGGGTGGACTAGCGGGAGAGTACCCTACGAGCAGTACTTC. The rearrangement links TRBV3-1 to TRBJ2-7, with 13 bases matching TRBD2. CDR1 and CDR2 (germline): LGHDT, YNNKEL (reference sequence). The V segment lost 1 base and the J segment 2 bases; nucleotides outside the gene matches: 8. The CDR3 totals 18 residues.

V is TRBV27 and J is TRBJ2-3; D assignment may be TRBD1 or TRBD2 (5 bases each). CDR1 and CDR2 from the germline V gene are MNHEY and SMNVEV (reference sequence). V lost 2 bases to trimming and J lost 6 bases, with 12 bases between them. The CDR3 totals 14 residues. The CDR3: CASSLIGTGDTQYF. The CDR3 DNA follows: TGTGCCAGCAGTTTAATTGGGACCGGGGATACGCAGTATTTT.